This entry lists 4 T cell receptor beta chains sequenced from one sample in a study of response to subunit inactivated influenza vaccine. TCRdb re-analysed the RT-PCR reads in MiXCR, keeping a single row per CDR3 protein. The table records approximately 730,000 distinct CDR3 sequences, about 14% of them present only once. The sample here was PBMCs from blood, taken around 14 days before vaccination. The source is a man aged 50-60 years who received an inactivated influenza vaccine.

The chain is built from TRBV10-3 and TRBJ2-6, with a weak D call TRBD1 (5 bases). CDR1 and CDR2 from the germline V gene are ENHRY and SYGVKD. Trimming left V 4 bases short and J 2 bases short, with 9 bases between. The CDR3 has 15 residues. The CDR3 DNA sequence: TGTGCCATCAGTGCTACAGGTACTGGGGCCAACGTCCTGACTTTC. It yields the protein CAISATGTGANVLTF.

Turning to this clonotype: A read error may account for a junction end that differs from germline. This chain links TRBV7-7 with TRBJ2-7, with 7 bases matching TRBD1. CDR3 length: 13 residues. Germline V gene data show CDR1 as SSHAT and CDR2 as FNYEAQ (reference sequence). The CDR3 region is CASSPTGSGEQYF. The CDR3 region has the DNA TGTGCTAGCAGCCCGACAGGGAGCGGCGAGCAGTACTTC.

This clonotype was observed a few times. CDR3 region: CASSLLAAGPLDAELFF. CDR3 nucleotide sequence: TGTGCCAGCAGCTTATTGGCGGCGGGACCTCTCGACGCGGAGCTGTTTTTT. The chain recombines TRBV7-8 with TRBJ2-2; tentatively, D is TRBD2 (6 bases). The CDR3 loop spans 17 amino acids. Germline values: CDR1 SGHVS, CDR2 FQNEAQ. Deletions cut 2 bases from V and 10 bases from J, with 23 bases between.

This clonotype has a count of ten or more. The chain carries TRBV28 and TRBJ2-3; 9 bases match TRBD2. The germline V gene encodes CDR1 MDHEN and CDR2 SYDVKM. The CDR3 is made up of 16 amino acids. Germline trimming cut 3 bases from V and 5 bases from J; bases unmatched to any gene: 9. This CDR3 is CASSFAAGGFRDTQYF. DNA for the CDR3: TGTGCCAGCAGTTTTGCGGCGGGGGGGTTTCGAGATACGCAGTATTTT.